The present T cell receptor beta chain was sequenced within a study of PD-1 and CTLA-4 blockade in melanoma. In its sample, this clone was seen a few times. TCRdb's table, derived via immunoSEQ multiplex PCR, lists solely in-frame clones and lacks some. The sample lists about 18,000 clones; around 72% were seen once. The clonotype comes from a human donor with melanoma. The specimen was CD8+ T cells from peripheral blood, collected before anti-PD-1 treatment.

The CDR3 coding sequence is TGTGCCAGCAGTTTATGGCAGGGCGGTGGCTACACCTTC. Its translation is CASSLWQGGGYTF. The genes are TRBV27 and TRBJ1-2, with D possibly being TRBD1 (5 bases). Per germline, CDR1 MNHEY and CDR2 SMNVEV (reference sequence). The CDR3 is 13 residues long. V lost 1 base, J lost 7 bases, and 10 bases lay in between.